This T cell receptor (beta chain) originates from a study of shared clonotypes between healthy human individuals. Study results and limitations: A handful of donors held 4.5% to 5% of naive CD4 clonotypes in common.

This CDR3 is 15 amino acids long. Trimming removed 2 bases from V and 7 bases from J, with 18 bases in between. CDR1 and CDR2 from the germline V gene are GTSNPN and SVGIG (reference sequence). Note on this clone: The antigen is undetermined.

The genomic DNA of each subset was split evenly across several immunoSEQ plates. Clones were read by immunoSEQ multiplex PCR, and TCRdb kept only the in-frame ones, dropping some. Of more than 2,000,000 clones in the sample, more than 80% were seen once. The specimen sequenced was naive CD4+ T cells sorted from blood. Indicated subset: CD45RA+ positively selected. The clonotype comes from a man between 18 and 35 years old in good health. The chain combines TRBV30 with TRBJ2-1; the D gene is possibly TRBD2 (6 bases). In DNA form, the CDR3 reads TGTGCCTGGAGTTTTAATGCGGGGTCCTTAAATGAGCAGTTCTTC. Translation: CAWSFNAGSLNEQFF.